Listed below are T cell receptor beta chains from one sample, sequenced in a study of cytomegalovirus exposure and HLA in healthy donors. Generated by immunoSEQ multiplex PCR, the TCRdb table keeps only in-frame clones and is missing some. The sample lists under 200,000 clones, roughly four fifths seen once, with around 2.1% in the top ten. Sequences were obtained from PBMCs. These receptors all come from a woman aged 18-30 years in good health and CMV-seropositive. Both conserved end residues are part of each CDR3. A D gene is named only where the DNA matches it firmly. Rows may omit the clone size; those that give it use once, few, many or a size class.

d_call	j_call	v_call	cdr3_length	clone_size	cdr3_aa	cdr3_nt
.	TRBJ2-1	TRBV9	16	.	CASSAHRQLATVDLVF	TGTGCCAGCAGCGCCCACCGACAACTGGCAACCGTCGACCTCGTCTTC
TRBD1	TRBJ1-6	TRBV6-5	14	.	CASSLTGDYSPLHF	TGTGCCAGCAGTCTTACAGGGGACTATTCACCCCTCCACTTT
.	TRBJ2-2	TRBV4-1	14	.	CASSQEYQTGELFF	TGCGCCAGCAGCCAAGAATATCAGACCGGGGAGCTGTTTTTT
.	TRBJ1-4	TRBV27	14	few	CATRASGLNEKLFF	TGTGCCACCCGTGCCTCGGGACTTAATGAAAAACTGTTTTTT
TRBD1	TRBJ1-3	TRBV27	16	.	CASSPQGTASGNTIYF	TGTGCCAGCAGCCCCCAGGGGACAGCCTCTGGAAACACCATATATTTT
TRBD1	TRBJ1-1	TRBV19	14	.	CASSGTGAPTEAFF	TGTGCCAGTAGTGGAACAGGGGCGCCCACTGAAGCTTTCTTT
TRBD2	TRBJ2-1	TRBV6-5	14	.	CASSNGGSYNEQFF	TGTGCCAGCAGTAACGGGGGGTCCTACAATGAGCAGTTCTTC
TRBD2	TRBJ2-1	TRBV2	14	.	CASRLSGGNNEQFF	TGTGCCAGCAGGCTTAGCGGGGGGAATAATGAGCAGTTCTTC
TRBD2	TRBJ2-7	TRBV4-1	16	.	CASSQVWRGDAYEQYF	TGCGCCAGCAGCCAGGTCTGGCGGGGGGACGCCTACGAGCAGTACTTC
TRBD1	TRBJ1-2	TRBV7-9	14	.	CASSFDRGLNGYTF	TGTGCCAGCAGCTTCGACAGGGGGCTGAATGGCTACACCTTC
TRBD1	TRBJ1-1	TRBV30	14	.	CAWSSGTGGFEAFF	TGTGCCTGGAGTTCTGGGACAGGGGGCTTTGAAGCTTTCTTT
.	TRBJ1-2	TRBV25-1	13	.	CASSWGSGDGYTF	TGTGCCAGCAGCTGGGGTTCGGGGGATGGCTACACCTTC
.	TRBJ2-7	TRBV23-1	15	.	CASSQSSEEFYEQYF	TGCGCCAGCAGTCAATCGAGCGAGGAGTTCTACGAGCAGTACTTC
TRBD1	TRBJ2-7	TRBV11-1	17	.	CASSRTRGTGGAYEQYF	TGTGCCAGCAGCCGCACCCGGGGGACAGGGGGCGCTTACGAGCAGTACTTC
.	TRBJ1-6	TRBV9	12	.	CASSGLNSPLHF	TGTGCCAGCAGCGGACTTAATTCACCCCTCCACTTT
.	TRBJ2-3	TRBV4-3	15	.	CASSQERGSTDTQYF	TGCGCCAGCAGCCAAGAACGGGGGAGCACAGATACGCAGTATTTT
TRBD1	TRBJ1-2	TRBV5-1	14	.	CASSPDRGHRGYTF	TGCGCCAGCAGCCCTGACAGGGGCCATAGGGGCTACACCTTC
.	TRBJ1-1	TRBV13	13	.	CASSFAQRTEAFF	TGTGCCAGCAGCTTTGCCCAGAGGACTGAAGCTTTCTTT
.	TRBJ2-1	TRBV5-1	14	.	CASSVTSSYNEQFF	TGCGCCAGCAGCGTTACGAGCTCCTACAATGAGCAGTTCTTC
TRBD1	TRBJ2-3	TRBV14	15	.	CASSRKTGDTDTQYF	TGTGCCAGCAGCCGGAAGACAGGGGACACAGATACGCAGTATTTT
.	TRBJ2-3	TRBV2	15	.	CASSTSQAPTDTQYF	.
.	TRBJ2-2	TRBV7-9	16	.	CASSQTQGWDTGELFF	TGTGCCAGCAGCCAAACCCAGGGTTGGGACACCGGGGAGCTGTTTTTT